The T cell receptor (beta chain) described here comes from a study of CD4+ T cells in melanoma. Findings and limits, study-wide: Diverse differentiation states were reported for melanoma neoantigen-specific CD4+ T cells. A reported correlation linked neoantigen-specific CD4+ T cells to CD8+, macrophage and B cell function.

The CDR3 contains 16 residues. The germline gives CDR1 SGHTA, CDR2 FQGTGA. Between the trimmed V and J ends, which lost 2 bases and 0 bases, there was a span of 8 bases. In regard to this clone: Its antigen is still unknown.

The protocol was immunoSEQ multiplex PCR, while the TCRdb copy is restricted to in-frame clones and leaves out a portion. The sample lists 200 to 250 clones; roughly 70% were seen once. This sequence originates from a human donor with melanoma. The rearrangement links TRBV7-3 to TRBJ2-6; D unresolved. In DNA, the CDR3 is TGTGCCAGCAGCTTATCACACTCCTCTGGGGCCAACGTCCTGACTTTC. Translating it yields CASSLSHSSGANVLTF. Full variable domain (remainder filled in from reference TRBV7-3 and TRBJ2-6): GAGVSQTPSNKVTEKGKYVELRCDPISGHTALYWYRQSLGQGPEFLIYFQGTGAADDSGLPNDRFFAVRPEGSVSTLKIQRTERGDSAVYLCASSLSHSSGANVLTFGAGSRLTVL.